This T cell receptor beta chain was documented in a study of shared clonotypes between healthy human individuals. A 200 ng quantity of DNA, around 30,000 T cell genomes, went into the sorted-subset replicate PCRs. The data were produced by immunoSEQ multiplex PCR, yet TCRdb's version contains in-frame clones alone and is incomplete. The table includes a few hundred thousand clones, less than 85% detected once. V was shortened by 6 bases and J by 1 base, with 13 bases between the two germline ends. Germline V gene sequence: CDR1 MNHNS, CDR2 SASEGT. The CDR3 loop spans 15 amino acids. V and J are TRBV6-1 and TRBJ2-4, with D perhaps matching TRBD1 or TRBD2 (5 bases each). This sequence was found in a man under 40 in good health. Sequences were obtained from memory CD4+ T cells sorted from blood. Subset given: CD45RA-negative fraction. The CDR3 loop reads CASSLLGDAKNIQYF. CDR3 nucleotides: TGTGCCAGCAGCCTTCTTGGGGACGCCAAAAACATTCAGTACTTC.